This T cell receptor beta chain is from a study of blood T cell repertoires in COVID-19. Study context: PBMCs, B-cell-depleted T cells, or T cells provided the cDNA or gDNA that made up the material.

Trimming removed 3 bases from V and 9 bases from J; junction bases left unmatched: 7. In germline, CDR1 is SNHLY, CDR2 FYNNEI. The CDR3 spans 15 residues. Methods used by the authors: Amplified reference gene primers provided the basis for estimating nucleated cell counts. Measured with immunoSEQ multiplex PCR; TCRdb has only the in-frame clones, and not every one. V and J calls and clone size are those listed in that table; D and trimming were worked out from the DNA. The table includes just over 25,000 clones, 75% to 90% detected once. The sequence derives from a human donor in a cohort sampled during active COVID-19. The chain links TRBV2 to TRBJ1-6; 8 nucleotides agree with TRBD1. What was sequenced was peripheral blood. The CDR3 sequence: CASSDLQGAISPLHF. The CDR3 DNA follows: TGTGCCAGCAGTGATTTGCAGGGGGCGATTTCACCCCTCCACTTT.